The 22 T cell receptor beta chains given below trace back to one sample, sequenced in a study of OX40 agonist ivuxolimab in advanced cancers. Here immunoSEQ multiplex PCR was the method, and the copy in TCRdb shows in-frame clones only, minus some. The sample records about 54,000 clones, 80% to 95% being singletons. The sequences come from CD4+ or CD8+ T cells sorted from blood, collected in a trial of the OX40 agonist ivuxolimab. The receptors originated from an adult with an advanced solid tumor such as melanoma, head and neck, liver or kidney cancer.

The chain joins TRBV29-1 to TRBJ2-7, with 8 bases aligning to TRBD1. The V gene's germline CDR1 is SQVTM and CDR2 ANQGSEA. Germline trimming cut 6 bases from V and 0 bases from J; bases unmatched to any gene: 4. This CDR3 contains 13 residues. CDR3 sequence: CSVGTGNSYEQYF. CDR3 DNA: TGCAGCGTGGGGACAGGAAACTCCTACGAGCAGTACTTC.

This clone was recorded once. The rearrangement links TRBV28 to TRBJ2-3, with D perhaps given as TRBD1 or TRBD2 (5 bases each). The germline gives CDR1 MDHEN, CDR2 SYDVKM. V was pared by 5 bases and J by 0 bases, with 12 bases between. The CDR3 sequence is 15 residues long. The CDR3 region has the DNA TGTGCCAGCAGTGGGACGCATAAGAGCACAGATACGCAGTATTTT. Its translation: CASSGTHKSTDTQYF.

The CDR3 sequence: CASSYGTTYGYTF. For the CDR3, the DNA is TGTGCCAGCAGTTACGGGACAACCTATGGCTACACCTTC. The chain links TRBV6-5 to TRBJ1-2, with D maybe TRBD1 (6 bases). Germline CDR1 reads MNHEY; CDR2 reads SVGAGI. CDR3 length equals 13 residues. The germline V and J ends were trimmed by 2 bases and 4 bases, with 8 bases remaining between them.

V gene TRBV5-6 combines with J gene TRBJ2-7, with 7 bases that match TRBD1. Germline-derived CDR1 and CDR2 are SGHDT and YYEEEE. V lost 2 bases and J lost 2; bases outside the gene matches: 1. This CDR3 region has 13 residues. CDR3 in amino acids: CASSFQGAYEQYF. The CDR3 DNA sequence: TGTGCCAGCAGCTTTCAGGGGGCCTACGAGCAGTACTTC.

This chain joins TRBV29-1 and TRBJ2-7, with 7 nucleotides matching TRBD2. Germline V gene data show CDR1 as SQVTM and CDR2 as ANQGSEA. V trimming: 4 bases; J trimming: 3 bases; junction bases outside the gene matches: 12. The CDR3 has 15 residues. Here the CDR3 DNA reads TGCAGCGTTGCGGCCGGGGGGTCTCAGCGCTACGAGCAGTACTTC. Its protein product is CSVAAGGSQRYEQYF.

The rearrangement uses TRBV7-9 and TRBJ1-1; D remains unclear. This CDR3 is 13 amino acids long. V was shortened by 4 bases and J by 0 bases, with 6 bases between the two germline ends. Germline CDR1 and CDR2: SEHNR and FQNEAQ (reference sequence). Written as DNA, the CDR3 is TGTGCCAGCAGCTCCCCCATGAACACTGAAGCTTTCTTT. Its protein product is CASSSPMNTEAFF.

V and J are TRBV27 and TRBJ1-1; unclear D gene. V dropped 8 bases and J dropped 1 base, with 11 bases sitting between them. This CDR3 region has 13 residues. Germline lookup yields CDR1 MNHEY and CDR2 SMNVEV (reference sequence). CDR3 sequence reads: CASSNVENTEAFF. CDR3 nucleotide sequence: TGTGCCAGCTCCAACGTCGAGAACACTGAAGCTTTCTTT.

The rearrangement uses TRBV7-9 and TRBJ1-3; D is perhaps TRBD1 (5 bases). The germline CDR1 and CDR2 sequences are SEHNR and FQNEAQ (reference sequence). Deletions cut 1 base from V and 4 bases from J, with 11 bases between. The CDR3 sequence is 15 residues long. The CDR3 region is CASSLGGAQGNTIYF. The CDR3 DNA sequence: TGTGCCAGCAGCTTAGGAGGGGCGCAAGGAAACACCATATATTTT. Full variable domain (rest looked up from reference TRBV7-9 and TRBJ1-3): DTGVSQNPRHKITKRGQNVTFRCDPISEHNRLYWYRQTLGQGPEFLTYFQNEAQLEKSRLLSDRFSAERPKGSFSTLEIQRTEQGDSAMYLCASSLGGAQGNTIYFGEGSWLTVV.

The V call is TRBV4-3, the J call TRBJ2-1; D remains unclear. CDR3 size: 17 residues. V was trimmed by 0 bases and J by 1 base, leaving 13 bases between them. Germline loops: CDR1 LGHNA, CDR2 YSLEER. In DNA, the CDR3 is TGCGCCAGCAGCCAAGACAGAATCCGTTCTTCCTACAATGAGCAGTTCTTC. Amino acids: CASSQDRIRSSYNEQFF.

This sequence joins TRBV7-9 and TRBJ2-1; TRBD2 aligns across 7 bases. In germline, CDR1 is SEHNR, CDR2 FQNEAQ (reference sequence). This CDR3 comprises 13 residues. J gave up 9 bases and V 6 bases, and 8 bases lay outside the gene matches. CDR3: CASSSREGFEQFF. In DNA, the CDR3 is TGTGCCAGCAGTTCTAGGGAGGGATTTGAGCAGTTCTTC.

The chain uses TRBV4-3 and TRBJ2-3; 13 nucleotides agree with TRBD2. CDR3 length: 18 residues. V lost 0 bases and J lost 2; bases outside the gene matches: 5. Germline CDR1 reads LGHNA; CDR2 reads YSLEER. This CDR3 is CASSQDSLAGGNTDTQYF. Written as DNA, the CDR3 is TGCGCCAGCAGCCAAGATTCACTAGCGGGAGGGAACACAGATACGCAGTATTTT.

J is TRBJ1-2 and V is TRBV19, with D tentatively TRBD1 (5 bases). The CDR3 covers 13 residues. The V and J ends lost 3 bases and 7 bases respectively, with 12 bases between them. Germline CDR1 and CDR2: LNHDA and SQIVND (reference sequence). The CDR3 loop is CASSMGTVVGYTF. The CDR3, as DNA: TGTGCCAGTAGTATGGGGACGGTGGTTGGCTACACCTTC. Together with reference TRBV19 and TRBJ1-2, the CDR3 gives the full variable domain: DGGITQSPKYLFRKEGQNVTLSCEQNLNHDAMYWYRQDPGQGLRLIYYSQIVNDFQKGDIAEGYSVSREKKESFPLTVTSAQKNPTAFYLCASSMGTVVGYTFGSGTRLTVV.

The CDR3 DNA sequence: TGTGCCAGTAGTCTGGGAGTAACCAACACCGGGGAGCTGTTTTTT. It specifies CASSLGVTNTGELFF. The chain uses TRBV19 and TRBJ2-2, with a tentative D call TRBD2 (5 bases). The CDR3 contains 15 residues. Germline V gene lookup returns CDR1 LNHDA and CDR2 SQIVND (reference sequence). Trimming pared 5 bases from V and 2 bases from J, leaving 12 bases between.

The rearrangement links TRBV15 to TRBJ1-4; tentatively, D is TRBD1 (5 bases). Looked up from germline, CDR1 is LNHNV and CDR2 is YYDKDF (reference sequence). Trimming shortened V by 4 bases and J by 8 bases, and 14 bases separated the two germline ends. CDR3 size: 14 residues. CDR3 protein: CATSTPRGYEKLFF. The CDR3 bases are TGTGCCACCAGCACCCCTAGGGGATACGAAAAACTGTTTTTT.

This clone was observed a single time. The chain combines TRBV11-2 with TRBJ1-2; 10 bases fit TRBD1. The CDR3 consists of 16 residues. V shed 1 base, J shed 2 bases, and the junction held 4 bases outside the gene matches. The germline CDR1 and CDR2 sequences are SGHAT and FQNNGV. In DNA form, the CDR3 reads TGTGCCAGCAGCTTAGTAGTGACAGGGGGCAACTATGGCTACACCTTC. Amino acids: CASSLVVTGGNYGYTF.

The rearrangement uses TRBV29-1 and TRBJ1-5, with TRBD1 matching 8 bases. Trimming at V came to 7 bases and at J to 4 bases, leaving 9 bases not matched to a gene. This CDR3 is built from 14 residues. Germline CDR1 reads SQVTM; CDR2 reads ANQGSEA. The CDR3 coding sequence is TGCAGCGCCGTCGACAGGGGCGGGAATCAGCCCCAGCATTTT. Encoded protein: CSAVDRGGNQPQHF.

V gene TRBV28 combines with J gene TRBJ2-7; 12 nucleotides agree with TRBD1. V was clipped by 9 bases and J by 5 bases; unmatched bases: 11. Germline-derived CDR1 and CDR2 are MDHEN and SYDVKM. The CDR3 has 15 residues. The chain's CDR3 is CASHIRDRGRHEQYF. The DNA of the CDR3 is TGTGCCAGTCACATCCGGGACAGGGGGCGCCACGAGCAGTACTTC.

The V gene is TRBV30, the J gene TRBJ2-3; D might be TRBD1 or TRBD2, each matching 5 bases. This CDR3 contains 13 residues. Per the germline V gene, CDR1 is GTSNPN and CDR2 is SVGIG (reference sequence). V was trimmed by 0 bases and J by 4 bases, leaving 8 bases between them. The CDR3 sequence is CAWSVLGADTQYF. The CDR3 bases are TGTGCCTGGAGTGTACTAGGGGCAGATACGCAGTATTTT.

This clone turned up a few times. This chain links TRBV10-3 with TRBJ1-5; no reliable D call. This CDR3 region has 15 residues. The ends were cut back, 0 bases at V and 3 bases at J, with 9 bases in the middle. CDR1 and CDR2 (germline): ENHRY, SYGVKD. In DNA, the CDR3 is TGTGCCATCAGTGAGTCCCAAGGTTCCAATCAGCCCCAGCATTTT. It codes for CAISESQGSNQPQHF.

V gene TRBV19 combines with J gene TRBJ1-1; D may be TRBD1 (6 bases). Germline lookup yields CDR1 LNHDA and CDR2 SQIVND (reference sequence). The CDR3 is 15 residues long. The V end was cut by 7 bases, the J end by 3 bases, with 18 bases between. CDR3 loop: CASTPTQGLDTEAFF. In nucleotides, the CDR3 is TGTGCCAGTACCCCAACACAGGGCCTGGACACTGAAGCTTTCTTT.

The V call is TRBV5-1, the J call TRBJ2-1; no firm D call. V lost 0 bases and J lost 4, with 5 bases in between. This CDR3 comprises 13 residues. Germline assignment: CDR1 SGHRS and CDR2 YFSETQ. The chain's CDR3 is CASSLDGYNEQFF. The CDR3 DNA is TGCGCCAGCAGCTTGGACGGATACAATGAGCAGTTCTTC. The full variable domain, rest sourced from reference TRBV5-1 and TRBJ2-1, is KAGVTQTPRYLIKTRGQQVTLSCSPISGHRSVSWYQQTPGQGLQFLFEYFSETQRNKGNFPGRFSGRQFSNSRSEMNVSTLELGDSALYLCASSLDGYNEQFFGPGTRLTVL.

A single count supports this clone. The chain recombines TRBV28 with TRBJ1-1, with D possibly matching TRBD1 (6 bases). V shed 5 bases and J shed 0 bases, with 13 bases lying between them. Per the germline V gene, CDR1 is MDHEN and CDR2 is SYDVKM. This CDR3 region has 15 residues. The CDR3 bases are TGTGCCAGCAGTGAGCCGGGACAAATGAACACTGAAGCTTTCTTT. Translation: CASSEPGQMNTEAFF.